Listed here are 10 T cell receptor beta chains from one sample, sequenced in a study of T cell responses to AZD1222 COVID-19 vaccine. The repertoire was sequenced with immunoSEQ multiplex PCR; TCRdb's copy has only in-frame clones and lacks some. The repertoire holds tens of thousands of clones, roughly 90% seen once, with 6% to 7.5% in the top ten. The sequenced sample was peripheral blood, obtained 28 days after the second AZD1222 dose. These receptors all stem from an adult who received the AZD1222 COVID-19 vaccine.

This sequence joins TRBV2 and TRBJ2-7; a weak D match, TRBD1 (7 bases). Germline values: CDR1 SNHLY, CDR2 FYNNEI. CDR3 length: 11 residues. With 9 bases removed from V and 7 bases from J, the gap between germline ends came to 13 bases. CDR3 sequence: CASIQGREQYF. The CDR3 DNA reads as TGTGCCAGTATACAGGGGAGGGAGCAGTACTTC.

The chain carries TRBV10-3 and TRBJ2-4, with D possibly matching TRBD1 (6 bases). Between the trimmed V and J ends, which lost 6 bases and 6 bases, there was a span of 12 bases. The CDR3 spans 13 residues. CDR1 and CDR2 from the germline V gene are ENHRY and SYGVKD. CDR3 DNA: TGTGCCATCAGAAGACAGGAAGGAAACATTCAGTACTTC. It yields the protein CAIRRQEGNIQYF.

The rearrangement joins TRBV12-3 or TRBV12-4 to TRBJ2-1, with D perhaps matching TRBD2 (6 bases). Trimming left V 6 bases short and J 5 bases short, with 11 bases between. CDR3 length: 13 residues. DNA for the CDR3: TGTGCCAGCAGCCGGGACTGGGACAATGAGCAGTTCTTC. Translating it yields CASSRDWDNEQFF.

The chain has TRBV30 and TRBJ1-3; 7 bases match TRBD1. The CDR3 runs to 14 residues. V lost 8 bases, J lost 2 bases, and 9 bases stayed unmatched. Germline V gene data show CDR1 as GTSNPN and CDR2 as SVGIG (reference sequence). This CDR3 is CATRQGGTGNTIYF. The CDR3 bases are TGTGCCACAAGACAGGGAGGTACTGGAAACACCATATATTTT.

The gene calls are TRBV4-2 and TRBJ1-3; no clear D. Germline V gene lookup returns CDR1 LGHNA and CDR2 YNFKEQ. Trimming left V 0 bases short and J 0 bases short, with 9 bases between. The CDR3 length is 16 residues. In DNA, the CDR3 is TGTGCCAGCAGCCAAGATAACAGCTACTCTGGAAACACCATATATTTT. It specifies CASSQDNSYSGNTIYF.

V is TRBV5-5 and J is TRBJ1-3, with D tentatively TRBD1 (5 bases). The germline V gene has CDR1 SGHKS and CDR2 YYEKEE (reference sequence). CDR3 length: 13 amino acids. V lost 4 bases to trimming and J lost 4 bases, with 9 bases between them. CDR3 DNA: TGTGCCAGCAGCCCCGGGACGGGAAACACCATATATTTT. Residues: CASSPGTGNTIYF. Variable domain in full (rest from reference TRBV5-5 and TRBJ1-3): DAGVTQSPTHLIKTRGQQVTLRCSPISGHKSVSWYQQVLGQGPQFIFQYYEKEERGRGNFPDRFSARQFPNYSSELNVNALLLGDSALYLCASSPGTGNTIYFGEGSWLTVV.

The chain carries TRBV7-6 and TRBJ2-7, with D possibly being TRBD1 or TRBD2 (5 bases each). The CDR3 has 15 residues. The germline CDR1 and CDR2 sequences are SGHVS and FNYEAQ. Between the trimmed V and J ends, which lost 5 bases and 2 bases, there was a span of 16 bases. The CDR3 region is CASSTRDGAAYEQYF. For the CDR3, the DNA is TGTGCCAGCAGCACCAGGGACGGAGCGGCCTACGAGCAGTACTTC.

V usage is TRBV5-1 and J usage is TRBJ1-1; D is unresolved. This CDR3 is 14 amino acids long. Between the trimmed V and J ends, which lost 5 bases and 1 base, there was a span of 12 bases. CDR1 is SGHRS, CDR2 YFSETQ, per germline. As DNA, the CDR3 is TGCGCCAGCAGTACACAGCAAACGAACACTGAAGCTTTCTTT. Translated, it gives CASSTQQTNTEAFF.

CDR3 protein: CASSLRETKAFF. DNA of the CDR3: TGTGCCAGCAGCTTGAGGGAGACGAAAGCTTTCTTT. The chain employs TRBV5-8 and TRBJ1-1, with D unclear. V was trimmed by 1 base and J by 9 bases, leaving 10 bases between them. Germline CDR1 and CDR2: SGHTS and YDEGEE. The CDR3 contains 12 residues.

V usage is TRBV5-4 and J usage is TRBJ2-7; TRBD2 might be the D (6 bases). Trimming pared 0 bases from V and 6 bases from J, leaving 13 bases between. This CDR3 has 14 amino acids. Germline CDR1 is SGHNT and CDR2 is YYREEE (reference sequence). The CDR3 nucleotides read TGTGCCAGCAGCTTGGGCGGGAAAGGGCTCGAGCAGTACTTC. Protein: CASSLGGKGLEQYF.